This T cell receptor beta chain was sequenced in a study of early T cells in non-severe SARS-CoV-2 infection. This clonotype was recorded at least ten times. A single record per CDR3 protein comes from TCRdb applying MiXCR to the 5' RACE reads. The sample lists around 26,000 distinct CDR3 sequences; roughly 4% were seen once. Trimming at V came to 0 bases and at J to 9 bases, leaving 7 bases not matched to a gene. The CDR3 spans 16 residues. The germline V gene encodes CDR1 SGHRS and CDR2 YFSETQ. This clonotype was obtained from an adult who was a healthcare worker with PCR-confirmed SARS-CoV-2 infection or an uninfected control (not recorded which). The chain combines TRBV5-1 with TRBJ2-1; 12 bases align to TRBD1. Sequenced: whole blood. CDR3 nucleotides: TGCGCCAGCAGCTTGGGAACAGGGACAGGGGGCACTGAGCAGTTCTTC. It specifies CASSLGTGTGGTEQFF.